This TCR beta chain is from a study of blood T cell repertoires in COVID-19. Study summary: The United States, Italy and Spain supplied acute and convalescent COVID-19 samples. In each case, the material was cDNA or gDNA derived from T cells, B-cell-depleted T cells, or PBMCs.

Patients at the Seattle site were enrolled during active infection and followed longitudinally. Germline V gives CDR1 KGHSH, CDR2 LQKENI. The J segment lost 4 bases and the V segment lost 2 bases, leaving 4 bases of the junction unmatched. This CDR3 has 15 residues. In the original analysis: Amplification from reference gene primers served as the basis for estimated nucleated cell counts. Profiling relied on immunoSEQ multiplex PCR, and the TCRdb table lists in-frame clones only, not all of them. D and trimming were read from the DNA, whereas the V and J calls and clone size are those reported in that table. Of around 180,000 clones listed, approximately 85% are singletons.

The sequencing sample was made of peripheral blood. The TCR comes from a man older than 75 with COVID-19, enrolled during active disease. The V gene is TRBV18, the J gene TRBJ2-7; TRBD1 matches 11 bases. The CDR3 sequence is CASSPGQGALYEQYF. As DNA, the CDR3 is TGTGCCAGCTCACCAGGACAGGGGGCCCTTTACGAGCAGTACTTC.